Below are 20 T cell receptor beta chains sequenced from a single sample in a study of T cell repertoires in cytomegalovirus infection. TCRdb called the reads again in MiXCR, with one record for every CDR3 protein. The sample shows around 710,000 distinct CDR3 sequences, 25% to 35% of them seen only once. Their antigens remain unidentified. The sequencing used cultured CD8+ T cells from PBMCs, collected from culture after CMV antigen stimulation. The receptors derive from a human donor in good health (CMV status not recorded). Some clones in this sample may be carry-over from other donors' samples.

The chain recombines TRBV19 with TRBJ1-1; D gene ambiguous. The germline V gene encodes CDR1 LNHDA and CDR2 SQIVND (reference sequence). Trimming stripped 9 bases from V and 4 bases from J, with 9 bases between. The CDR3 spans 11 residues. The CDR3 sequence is CASTGSTEAFF. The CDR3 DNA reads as TGTGCCAGCACCGGGAGCACTGAAGCTTTCTTT.

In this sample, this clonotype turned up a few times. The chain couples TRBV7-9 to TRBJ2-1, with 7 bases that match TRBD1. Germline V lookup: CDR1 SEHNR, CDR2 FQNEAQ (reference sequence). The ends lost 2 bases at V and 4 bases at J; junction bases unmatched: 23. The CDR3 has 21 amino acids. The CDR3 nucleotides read TGTGCCAGCAGCTTAAGGGGGCCGGTTGGGGATATCGAGGGATTTTACAATGAGCAGTTCTTC. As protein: CASSLRGPVGDIEGFYNEQFF.

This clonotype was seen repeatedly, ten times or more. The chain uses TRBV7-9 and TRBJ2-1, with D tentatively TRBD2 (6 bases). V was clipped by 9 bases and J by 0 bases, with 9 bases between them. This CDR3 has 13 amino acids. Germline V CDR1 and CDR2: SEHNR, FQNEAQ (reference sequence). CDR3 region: CASSGDSYNEQFF. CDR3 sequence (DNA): TGTGCCAGTAGCGGCGACTCCTACAATGAGCAGTTCTTC. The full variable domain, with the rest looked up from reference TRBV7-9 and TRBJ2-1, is DTGVSQNPRHKITKRGQNVTFRCDPISEHNRLYWYRQTLGQGPEFLTYFQNEAQLEKSRLLSDRFSAERPKGSFSTLEIQRTEQGDSAMYLCASSGDSYNEQFFGPGTRLTVL.

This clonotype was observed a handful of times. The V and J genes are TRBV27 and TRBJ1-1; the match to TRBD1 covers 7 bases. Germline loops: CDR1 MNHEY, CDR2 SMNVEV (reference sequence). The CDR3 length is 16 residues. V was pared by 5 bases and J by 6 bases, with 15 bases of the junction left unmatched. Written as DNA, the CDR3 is TGTGCCAGCAGTCGTACAGGGGAGATCTATTCCTCTGAAGCTTTCTTT. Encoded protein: CASSRTGEIYSSEAFF.

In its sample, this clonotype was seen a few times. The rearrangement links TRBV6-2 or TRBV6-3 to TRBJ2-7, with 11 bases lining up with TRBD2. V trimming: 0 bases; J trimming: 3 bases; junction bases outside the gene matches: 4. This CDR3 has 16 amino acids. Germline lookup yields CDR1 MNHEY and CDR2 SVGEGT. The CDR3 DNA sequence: TGTGCCAGCAGTTACTCGAAGACTAGCGGGGACTACGAGCAGTACGTC. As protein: CASSYSKTSGDYEQYV.

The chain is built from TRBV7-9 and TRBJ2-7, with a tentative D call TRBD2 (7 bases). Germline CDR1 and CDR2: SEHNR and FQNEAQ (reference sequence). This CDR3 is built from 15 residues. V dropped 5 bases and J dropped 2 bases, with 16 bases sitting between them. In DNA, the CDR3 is TGTGCCAGCAGCACCCCAGGGGAGGGGGCCTACGAGCAGTACTTC. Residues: CASSTPGEGAYEQYF.

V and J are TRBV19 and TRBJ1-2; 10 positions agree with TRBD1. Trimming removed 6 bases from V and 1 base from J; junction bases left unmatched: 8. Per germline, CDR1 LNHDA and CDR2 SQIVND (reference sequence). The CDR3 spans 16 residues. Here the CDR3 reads CASSPGTGALNYGYTF. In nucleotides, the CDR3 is TGTGCCAGTAGCCCGGGGACAGGGGCGCTTAACTATGGCTACACCTTC.

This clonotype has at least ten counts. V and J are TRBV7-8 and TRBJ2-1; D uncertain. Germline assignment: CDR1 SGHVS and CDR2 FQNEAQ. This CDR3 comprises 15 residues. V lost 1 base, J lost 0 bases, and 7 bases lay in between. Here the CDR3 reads CASSLDPSSYNEQFF. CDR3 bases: TGTGCCAGCAGCTTAGACCCGAGCTCCTACAATGAGCAGTTCTTC. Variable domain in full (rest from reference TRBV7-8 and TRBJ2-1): GAGVSQSPRYKVAKRGQDVALRCDPISGHVSLFWYQQALGQGPEFLTYFQNEAQLDKSGLPSDRFFAERPEGSVSTLKIQRTQQEDSAVYLCASSLDPSSYNEQFFGPGTRLTVL.

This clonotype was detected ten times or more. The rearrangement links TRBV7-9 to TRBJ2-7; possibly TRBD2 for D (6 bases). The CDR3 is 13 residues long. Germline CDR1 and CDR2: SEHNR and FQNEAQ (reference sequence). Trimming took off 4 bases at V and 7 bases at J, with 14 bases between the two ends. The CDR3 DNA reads TGTGCCAGCAGCTCCGGGGACTCCTGGGAGCAGTACGTC. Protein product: CASSSGDSWEQYV.

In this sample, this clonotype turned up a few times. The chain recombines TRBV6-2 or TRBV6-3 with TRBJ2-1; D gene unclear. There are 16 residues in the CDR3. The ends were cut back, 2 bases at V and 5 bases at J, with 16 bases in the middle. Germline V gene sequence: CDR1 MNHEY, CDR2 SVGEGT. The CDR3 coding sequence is TGTGCCAGCAGTTACAGTGAGTCGAAAATGAACAATGAGCAGTTCTTC. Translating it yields CASSYSESKMNNEQFF.

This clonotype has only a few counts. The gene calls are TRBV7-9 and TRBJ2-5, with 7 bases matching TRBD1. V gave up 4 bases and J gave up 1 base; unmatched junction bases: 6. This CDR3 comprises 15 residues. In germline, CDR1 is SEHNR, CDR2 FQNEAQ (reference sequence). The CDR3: CASSSGQRIQETQYF. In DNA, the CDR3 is TGTGCCAGCAGCTCGGGACAGAGGATCCAAGAGACCCAGTACTTC.

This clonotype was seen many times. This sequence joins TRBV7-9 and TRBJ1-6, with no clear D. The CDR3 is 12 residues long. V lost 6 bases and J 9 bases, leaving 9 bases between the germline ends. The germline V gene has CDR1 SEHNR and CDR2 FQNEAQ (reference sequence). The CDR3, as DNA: TGTGCCAGCAGTCTCGGGAGTTCACCCCTCCACTTT. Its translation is CASSLGSSPLHF. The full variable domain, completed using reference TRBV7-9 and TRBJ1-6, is DTGVSQNPRHKITKRGQNVTFRCDPISEHNRLYWYRQTLGQGPEFLTYFQNEAQLEKSRLLSDRFSAERPKGSFSTLEIQRTEQGDSAMYLCASSLGSSPLHFGNGTRLTVT.

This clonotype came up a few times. The CDR3 DNA follows: TGCAGCGTTGAAGACAAAGGCAGGGGCAAGGTGGAGCAGTTCTTC. Protein sequence: CSVEDKGRGKVEQFF. The chain uses TRBV29-1 and TRBJ2-1, with D tentatively TRBD1 (6 bases). V was shortened by 0 bases and J by 10 bases, with 19 bases between the two germline ends. Germline lookup yields CDR1 SQVTM and CDR2 ANQGSEA. This CDR3 contains 15 residues.

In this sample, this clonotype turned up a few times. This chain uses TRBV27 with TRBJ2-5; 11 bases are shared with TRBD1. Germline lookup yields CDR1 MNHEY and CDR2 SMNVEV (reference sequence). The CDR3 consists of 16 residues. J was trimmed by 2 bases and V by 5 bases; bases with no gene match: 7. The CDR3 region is CASSPWTGGPQETQYF. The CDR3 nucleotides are TGTGCCAGCAGTCCTTGGACAGGGGGCCCACAAGAGACCCAGTACTTC.

The CDR3 spells CASSPDPGSGYGYTF. The CDR3 bases are TGTGCCAGCAGTCCAGATCCAGGCAGCGGCTATGGCTACACCTTC. V is TRBV6-5 and J is TRBJ1-2, with D uncertain. V dropped 5 bases and J dropped 4 bases, with 17 bases sitting between them. The CDR3 runs 15 residues. Germline-derived CDR1 and CDR2 are MNHEY and SVGAGI.

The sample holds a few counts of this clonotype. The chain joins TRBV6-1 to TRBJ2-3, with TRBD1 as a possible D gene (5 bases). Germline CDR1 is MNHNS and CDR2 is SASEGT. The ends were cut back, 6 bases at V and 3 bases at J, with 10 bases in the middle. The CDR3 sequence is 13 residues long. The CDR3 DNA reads TGTGCCAGCAGAGCAGGGAAAACAGATACGCAGTATTTT. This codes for CASRAGKTDTQYF.

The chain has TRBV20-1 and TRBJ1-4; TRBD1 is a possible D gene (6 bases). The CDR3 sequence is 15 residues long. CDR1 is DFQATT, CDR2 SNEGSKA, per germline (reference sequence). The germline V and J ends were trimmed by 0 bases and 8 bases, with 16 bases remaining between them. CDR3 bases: TGCAGTGCTAGAGATATCAGGGGAGGAGAGGAAAAACTGTTTTTT. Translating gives CSARDIRGGEEKLFF.

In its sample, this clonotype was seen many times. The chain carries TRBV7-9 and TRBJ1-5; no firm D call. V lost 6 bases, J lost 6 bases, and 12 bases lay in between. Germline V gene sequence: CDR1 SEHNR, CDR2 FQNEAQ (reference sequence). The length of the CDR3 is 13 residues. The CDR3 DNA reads TGTGCCAGCAGTCCAAACGCAGGTCAGCCCCAGCATTTT. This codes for CASSPNAGQPQHF.

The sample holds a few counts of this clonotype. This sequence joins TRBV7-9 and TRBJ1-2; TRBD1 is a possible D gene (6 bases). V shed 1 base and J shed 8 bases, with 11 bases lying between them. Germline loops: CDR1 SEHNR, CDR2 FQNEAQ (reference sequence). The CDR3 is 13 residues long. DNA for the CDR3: TGTGCCAGCAGCTTAGAACAGGGTAAAGGCTACACCTTC. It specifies CASSLEQGKGYTF.

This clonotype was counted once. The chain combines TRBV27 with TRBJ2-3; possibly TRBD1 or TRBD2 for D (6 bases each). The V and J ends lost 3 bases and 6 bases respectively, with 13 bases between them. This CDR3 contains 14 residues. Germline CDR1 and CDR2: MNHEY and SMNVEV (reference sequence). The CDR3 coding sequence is TGTGCCAGCAGTTTTGTCGGGGGCGGGGATACGCAGTATTTT. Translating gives CASSFVGGGDTQYF.